Listed below are T cell receptor beta chains from one sample, sequenced in a study of blood T cell repertoires in COVID-19. The protocol was immunoSEQ multiplex PCR, while the TCRdb copy is restricted to in-frame clones and leaves out a portion. Among some 340,000 clones listed, 85% were seen once. The sample comprised peripheral blood. The receptors here all came from a woman aged 18-35 years with acute or convalescent COVID-19. CDR3s include the opening cysteine and the closing phenylalanine or tryptophan. The D gene is left open where the match is weak. A row's size may be missing; if present it is once, few, many or a size class.

TRBV7-2,few,TRBJ1-2,12,-,CASSLQAYGYTF,TGTGCCAGCAGCTTGCAGGCCTATGGCTACACCTTC
TRBV6-5,-,TRBJ2-3,14,-,CASSLAASTDTQYF,TGTGCCAGCAGTTTAGCGGCTAGCACAGATACGCAGTATTTT
TRBV11-3,-,TRBJ1-1,13,-,CASSWAGNTEAFF,TGTGCCAGCAGCTGGGCAGGGAACACTGAAGCTTTCTTT
TRBV3-1/TRBV3-2,-,TRBJ2-3,19,TRBD2,CASTLTSRQREGRTDTQYF,TGTGCCAGCACCCTGACGAGTCGCCAGCGGGAGGGCCGCACAGATACGCAGTATTTT
TRBV7-9,-,TRBJ2-1,16,TRBD2,CASSPIAGGRYNEQFF,TGTGCCAGCAGCCCTATAGCGGGGGGACGCTACAATGAGCAGTTCTTC
TRBV7-9,-,TRBJ2-1,16,TRBD1,CASSIPDRAGYNEQFF,TGTGCCAGCAGCATTCCGGACAGGGCGGGTTACAATGAGCAGTTCTTC
TRBV9,once,TRBJ2-7,16,TRBD1,CASSGTGGGGSYEQYF,TGTGCCAGCAGCGGGACAGGGGGCGGAGGGTCCTACGAGCAGTACTTC
TRBV11-2,-,TRBJ1-2,14,-,CASSFALPNYGYTF,TGTGCCAGCAGCTTCGCACTACCTAACTATGGCTACACCTTC
TRBV9,-,TRBJ1-2,17,TRBD1,CASSVEGGTGADYGYTF,TGTGCCAGCAGCGTAGAGGGGGGGACAGGGGCGGACTATGGCTACACCTTC
TRBV20-1,-,TRBJ2-7,13,TRBD2,CSASRGRALEQYF,TGCAGTGCTAGTCGTGGGAGGGCCCTTGAGCAGTACTTC
TRBV6-4,few,TRBJ1-2,14,TRBD1,CAVNRGRGGYGYTF,TGTGCCGTAAACAGGGGGCGCGGCGGGTATGGCTACACCTTC
TRBV11-2,once,TRBJ2-5,13,-,CASSPGVGETQYF,TGTGCCAGCAGCCCGGGGGTTGGGGAGACCCAGTACTTC
TRBV24-1,-,TRBJ2-7,14,-,CATSDFFSFHEQYF,TGTGCCACCAGTGATTTTTTTAGTTTCCACGAGCAGTACTTC
TRBV2,-,TRBJ2-5,17,TRBD2,CASTPRGTSGGQETQYF,TGTGCCAGCACCCCCCGGGGGACTAGCGGGGGCCAAGAGACCCAGTACTTC
TRBV25-1,-,TRBJ2-2,16,TRBD2,CASSPRLAGVTGELFF,TGTGCCAGCAGTCCGAGACTAGCGGGAGTCACCGGGGAGCTGTTTTTT
TRBV6-6,-,TRBJ2-3,15,TRBD2,CASSLGTSGLDTQYF,TGTGCCAGCAGTTTAGGGACTAGCGGCTTAGATACGCAGTATTTT
TRBV5-4,-,TRBJ2-3,13,-,CASRNEHADTQYF,TGTGCCAGCAGAAACGAACATGCAGATACGCAGTATTTT
TRBV6-1,-,TRBJ2-5,17,TRBD1,CASSESTRGQRGETQYF,TGTGCCAGCAGTGAATCTACCAGGGGGCAACGGGGAGAGACCCAGTACTTC
TRBV19,-,TRBJ1-5,19,TRBD1,CASSDTTGGVFGSNQPQHF,TGTGCCAGTAGCGACACGACAGGGGGCGTATTTGGGAGCAATCAGCCCCAGCATTTT
TRBV24-1,-,TRBJ2-6,15,TRBD1,CATGDRISGANVLTF,TGTGCCACCGGGGACAGAATCTCTGGGGCCAACGTCCTGACTTTC
TRBV7-9,-,TRBJ1-3,13,-,CASSLTEGNTIYF,TGTGCCAGCAGCTTGACAGAAGGAAACACCATATATTTT
TRBV21-1,-,TRBJ1-5,16,-,CASSKDRTGSNQPQHF,TGTGCCAGCAGCAAAGATAGGACAGGGAGCAATCAGCCCCAGCATTTT
TRBV5-8,-,TRBJ2-1,15,-,CASSLLRGGHNEQFF,TGTGCCAGCAGCTTGCTAAGGGGAGGCCACAATGAGCAGTTCTTC
TRBV28,-,TRBJ1-2,13,-,CASSSISGEGYTF,TGTGCCAGCAGTTCAATTTCAGGGGAGGGCTACACCTTC
TRBV10-2,-,TRBJ1-2,15,-,CASSDGGNSNYGYTF,TGCGCCAGCAGTGACGGAGGAAATAGTAACTATGGCTACACCTTC
TRBV6-5,-,TRBJ1-1,12,-,CASLRGISEAFF,TGTGCCAGCCTACGAGGGATAAGTGAAGCTTTCTTT
TRBV11-2,-,TRBJ1-1,13,-,CASSLGSGSEAFF,TGTGCCAGCAGCTTAGGATCAGGGTCCGAAGCTTTCTTT
TRBV4-1,-,TRBJ1-5,16,-,CASSRLTAGMDQPQHF,TGCGCCAGCAGCCGATTGACAGCGGGTATGGATCAGCCCCAGCATTTT
TRBV6-5,-,TRBJ2-7,14,TRBD1,CASSRGTGNDEQYF,TGTGCCAGCAGTAGAGGGACAGGGAACGACGAGCAGTACTTC
TRBV7-2,few,TRBJ2-1,12,-,CASSFDSSEQFF,TGTGCCAGCAGCTTCGACTCGAGTGAGCAGTTCTTC
TRBV5-5,-,TRBJ1-2,15,-,CASSTLLGGNYGYTF,TGTGCCAGCAGCACACTCCTGGGGGGTAACTATGGCTACACCTTC
TRBV11-2,once,TRBJ2-3,15,-,CASSLRGSATDTQYF,TGTGCCAGCAGCCTAAGGGGGTCGGCCACAGATACGCAGTATTTT
TRBV7-9,-,TRBJ1-2,17,-,CASSPNSRQVPNYGYTF,TGTGCCAGCAGCCCTAACTCAAGACAGGTCCCAAACTATGGCTACACCTTC
TRBV27,-,TRBJ2-1,18,-,CASTPDDRPGLSYNEQFF,TGTGCCAGCACCCCCGACGACAGGCCCGGCCTATCCTACAATGAGCAGTTCTTC
TRBV7-9,-,TRBJ1-6,15,-,CASSLSQLSNSPLHF,TGTGCCAGCAGCTTGAGTCAACTGAGCAATTCACCCCTCCACTTT
TRBV28,few,TRBJ1-3,17,TRBD1,CASAPGGSTRPGNTIYF,TGTGCCAGCGCTCCAGGGGGCAGTACCCGACCTGGAAACACCATATATTTT
TRBV15,-,TRBJ2-1,14,TRBD1,CATSRDNQGDEQFF,TGTGCCACCAGCAGAGATAATCAGGGGGATGAGCAGTTCTTC
TRBV15,once,TRBJ1-1,14,-,CATSRRVADTEAFF,TGTGCCACCAGCAGGCGTGTGGCGGACACTGAAGCTTTCTTT
TRBV3-1/TRBV3-2,-,TRBJ1-6,13,-,CASRLGGNSPLHF,TGTGCCAGCAGACTCGGGGGGAATTCACCCCTCCACTTT
TRBV6-1,-,TRBJ1-6,15,TRBD1,CASSDAGTGYSPLHF,TGTGCCAGCAGTGACGCCGGGACAGGGTATTCACCCCTCCACTTT
TRBV6-5,-,TRBJ1-2,14,-,CASSYGGMAYGYTF,TGTGCCAGCAGTTACGGAGGGATGGCCTATGGCTACACCTTC
TRBV27,-,TRBJ1-2,14,TRBD1,CASRGTGGLYGYTF,TGTGCCAGCAGAGGGACAGGGGGGCTCTATGGCTACACCTTC
TRBV28,-,TRBJ1-1,14,-,CASGLTDRLTEAFF,TGTGCCAGCGGACTTACGGACAGATTGACTGAAGCTTTCTTT
TRBV7-9,-,TRBJ2-7,16,-,CASSYNPGHANYEQYF,TGTGCCAGCAGCTATAACCCGGGACACGCAAACTACGAGCAGTACTTC
TRBV29-1,-,TRBJ2-5,11,-,CSVETEETQYF,TGCAGCGTTGAGACAGAAGAGACCCAGTACTTC
TRBV19,-,TRBJ2-7,15,TRBD1,CASSMDREVLDEQYF,TGTGCCAGTAGTATGGACAGGGAGGTATTGGACGAGCAGTACTTC
TRBV6-1,-,TRBJ2-3,15,TRBD1,CASSEAGTATDTQYF,TGTGCCAGCAGTGAAGCAGGGACAGCCACAGATACGCAGTATTTT
TRBV6-5,-,TRBJ2-2,16,TRBD2,CASSYKMGLAVGELFF,TGTGCCAGCAGTTACAAGATGGGACTAGCGGTCGGGGAGCTGTTTTTT
TRBV6-4,few,TRBJ2-3,15,TRBD2,CASSDSGGATDTQYF,TGTGCCAGCAGTGACAGCGGGGGGGCCACAGATACGCAGTATTTT
TRBV27,-,TRBJ2-7,15,-,CASSLSLQGTYEQYF,TGTGCCAGCAGTTTATCGCTACAGGGTACGTACGAGCAGTACTTC
TRBV10-3,-,TRBJ2-2,13,TRBD1,CAANRGETGELFF,TGTGCCGCTAACAGGGGCGAGACCGGGGAGCTGTTTTTT
TRBV7-3,few,TRBJ2-2,16,-,CASSLLGGQNTGELFF,TGTGCCAGCAGCTTATTAGGGGGACAGAACACCGGGGAGCTGTTTTTT
TRBV7-3,-,TRBJ2-3,13,-,CASSFSGTDTQYF,TGTGCCAGCAGCTTCTCAGGCACAGATACGCAGTATTTT
TRBV7-3,-,TRBJ2-3,14,-,CASSLSRDKDTQYF,TGTGCCAGCAGCTTAAGTCGGGACAAAGATACGCAGTATTTT
TRBV28,-,TRBJ1-4,13,-,CASRGGAGEKLFF,TGTGCCAGCCGCGGGGGGGCTGGGGAAAAACTGTTTTTT
TRBV13,-,TRBJ1-2,17,-,CASSLDRFDRSNYGYTF,TGTGCCAGCAGCTTAGATCGGTTTGACAGATCTAACTATGGCTACACCTTC
TRBV19,-,TRBJ2-2,15,-,CASSMWEIYTGELFF,TGTGCCAGTAGTATGTGGGAGATATACACCGGGGAGCTGTTTTTT
TRBV27,-,TRBJ2-5,15,-,CASSPRTGRGETQYF,TGTGCCAGCAGCCCTCGGACGGGGAGAGGAGAGACCCAGTACTTC
TRBV7-3,-,TRBJ1-1,13,-,CASSLGGQYEAFF,TGTGCCAGCAGCTTAGGCGGACAGTATGAAGCTTTCTTT